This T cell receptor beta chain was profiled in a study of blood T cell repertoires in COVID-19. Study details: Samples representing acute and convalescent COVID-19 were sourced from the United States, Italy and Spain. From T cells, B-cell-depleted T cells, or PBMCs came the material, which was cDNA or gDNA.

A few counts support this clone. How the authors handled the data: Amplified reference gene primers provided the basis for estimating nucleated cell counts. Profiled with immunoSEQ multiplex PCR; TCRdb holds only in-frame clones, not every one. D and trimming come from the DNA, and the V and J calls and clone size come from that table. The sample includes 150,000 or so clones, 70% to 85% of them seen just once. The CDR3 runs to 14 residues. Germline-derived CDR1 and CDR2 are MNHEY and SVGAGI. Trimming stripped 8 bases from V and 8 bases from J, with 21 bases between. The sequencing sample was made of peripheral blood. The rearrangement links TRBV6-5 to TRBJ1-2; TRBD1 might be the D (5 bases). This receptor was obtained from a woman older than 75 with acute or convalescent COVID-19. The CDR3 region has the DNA TGTGCCAGCCAACCGGGACTAAGATTAGGGGGCTACACCTTC. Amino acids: CASQPGLRLGGYTF.